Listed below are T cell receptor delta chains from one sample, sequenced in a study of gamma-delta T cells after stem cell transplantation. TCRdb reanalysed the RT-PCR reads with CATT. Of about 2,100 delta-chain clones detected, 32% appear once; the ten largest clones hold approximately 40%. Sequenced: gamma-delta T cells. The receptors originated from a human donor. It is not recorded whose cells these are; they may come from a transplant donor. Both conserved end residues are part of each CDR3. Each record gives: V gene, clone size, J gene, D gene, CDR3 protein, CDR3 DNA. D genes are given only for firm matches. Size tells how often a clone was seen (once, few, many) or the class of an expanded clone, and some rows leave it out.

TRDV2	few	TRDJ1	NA	CACDTAARGSAFIKLIF	TGTGCCTGTGACACCGCGGCCCGGGGTTCCGCCTTCATAAAACTCATCTTT
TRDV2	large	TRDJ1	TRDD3	CACDTLTGDTTLDADKLIF	TGTGCCTGTGACACTCTTACTGGGGATACCACCCTCGATGCCGATAAACTCATCTTT
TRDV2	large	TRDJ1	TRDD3	CACDVLGDTRATDKLIF	TGTGCCTGTGACGTACTGGGGGATACACGCGCCACCGATAAACTCATCTTT
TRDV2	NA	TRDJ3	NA	CACDTVNRVGEDRSGWDARQMFF	TGTGCCTGTGACACCGTTAATCGTGTTGGGGAAGACAGGAGTGGCTGGGACGCCCGACAGATGTTTTTC
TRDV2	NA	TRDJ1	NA	CACDNVGTPVNKLIF	TGTGCCTGTGACAATGTTGGGACCCCGGTTAACAAACTCATCTTT
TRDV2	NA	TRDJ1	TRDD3	CACDTLFRLGETHTDKLIF	TGTGCCTGTGACACCCTCTTTCGGCTGGGGGAGACGCACACCGATAAACTCATCTTT
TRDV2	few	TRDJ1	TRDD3	CACDTLRVLGDFPDKLIF	TGTGCCTGTGACACCCTGAGGGTACTGGGGGATTTCCCCGATAAACTCATCTTT
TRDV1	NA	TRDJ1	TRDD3	CALGEGALVLGDWGTDKLIF	TGTGCTCTTGGGGAAGGTGCCCTCGTACTGGGGGATTGGGGGACCGATAAACTCATCTTT
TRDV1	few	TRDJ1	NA	CALGESASYVKGRWGTLPYTDKLIF	TGTGCTCTTGGGGAGTCAGCTTCCTACGTAAAGGGAAGGTGGGGGACTCTACCGTACACCGATAAACTCATCTTT
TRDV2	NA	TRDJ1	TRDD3	CACDTVPSGGYSDLTDKLIF	TGTGCCTGTGACACGGTTCCGTCTGGGGGTTATTCTGACCTCACCGATAAACTCATCTTT
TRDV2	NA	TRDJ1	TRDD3	CACVGVAGGTHTDKLIF	TGTGCCTGTGTCGGTGTGGCTGGGGGAACCCACACCGATAAACTCATCTTT
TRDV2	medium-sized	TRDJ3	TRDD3	CACDTMEVLGVLRDTRQMFF	TGTGCCTGTGACACCATGGAAGTACTGGGGGTCCTCCGGGACACCCGACAGATGTTTTTC
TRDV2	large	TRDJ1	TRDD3	CACDTLDLGDDMYTDKLIF	TGTGCCTGTGACACTTTGGACCTGGGGGATGACATGTACACCGATAAACTCATCTTT
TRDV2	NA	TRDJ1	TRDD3	CACDSLPGDTPHTDKLIF	TGTGCCTGTGACAGTCTTCCTGGGGATACGCCCCACACCGATAAACTCATCTTT